This T cell receptor (beta chain) was identified during a study of a mutant IDH1 vaccine in newly diagnosed glioma. Turning to the study itself: Eight vaccinations reached patients in weeks 1, 3, 5, 7, 11, 15, 19 and 23. Prior therapy was radiotherapy, temozolomide, or both; most received both. Vaccines began 4-6 weeks after radiotherapy alone, or with temozolomide cycles. Study results and caveats: There seemed to be no relation between pseudoprogression and changes in top peripheral T cell clonotypes.

Stated time point: week 5, during vaccination. Every vaccination contained 300 ug of the mutant IDH1 20-mer peptide and was paired with topical imiquimod. The table lists this clone with a count of one. Its antigen is unknown. Trimming removed 3 bases at V and 3 bases at J, with 15 bases between. Germline V gene sequence: CDR1 GTSNPN, CDR2 SVGIG (reference sequence). The CDR3 consists of 15 residues. Clones were read by immunoSEQ multiplex PCR, and TCRdb kept only the in-frame ones, dropping some. The table shows 30,000 to 40,000 clones, with 70% to 85% occurring only once. The chain joins TRBV30 to TRBJ2-4; TRBD2 is a possible D gene (6 bases). This sequence was found in a young man with glioma. The specimen was PBMCs, collected from a glioma patient whose treatment included an IDH1 peptide vaccine. Here the CDR3 reads CAWSAPGGRKNIQYF. In DNA form, the CDR3 reads TGTGCCTGGAGCGCCCCCGGGGGACGCAAAAACATTCAGTACTTC.